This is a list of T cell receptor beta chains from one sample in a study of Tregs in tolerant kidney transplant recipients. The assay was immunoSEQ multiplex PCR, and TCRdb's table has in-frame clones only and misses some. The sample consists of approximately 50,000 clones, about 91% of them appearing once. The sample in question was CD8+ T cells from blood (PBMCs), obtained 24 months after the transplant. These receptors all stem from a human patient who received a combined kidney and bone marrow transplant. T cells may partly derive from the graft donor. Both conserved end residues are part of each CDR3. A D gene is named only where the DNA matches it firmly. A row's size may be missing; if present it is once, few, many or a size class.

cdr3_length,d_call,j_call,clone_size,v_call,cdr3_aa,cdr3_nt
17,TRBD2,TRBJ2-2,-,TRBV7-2,CASSLSMASGGTGELFF,TGTGCCAGCAGCCTAAGCATGGCTAGCGGGGGTACCGGGGAGCTGTTTTTT
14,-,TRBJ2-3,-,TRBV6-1,CASSEIGDTDTQYF,TGTGCCAGCAGTGAAATAGGGGACACAGATACGCAGTATTTT
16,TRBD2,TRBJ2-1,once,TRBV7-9,CASSSTKRGLDNEQFF,TGTGCCAGCAGCTCAACTAAAAGGGGACTAGACAATGAGCAGTTCTTC
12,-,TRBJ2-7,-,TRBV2,CASSGTVYEQYF,TGTGCCAGCAGTGGAACAGTCTACGAGCAGTACTTC
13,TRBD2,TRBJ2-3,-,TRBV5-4,CASSLGLPDTQYF,TGTGCCAGCAGCCTGGGACTACCAGATACGCAGTATTTT
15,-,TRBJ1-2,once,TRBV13,CASSLGRSTFYGYTF,TGTGCCAGCAGCTTAGGCAGGTCTACTTTCTATGGCTACACCTTC
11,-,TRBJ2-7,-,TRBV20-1,CSAQENYEQYF,TGCAGCGCCCAGGAAAACTACGAGCAGTACTTC
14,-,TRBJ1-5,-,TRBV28,CASTHQGRGQPQHF,TGTGCCAGCACCCACCAAGGGAGGGGTCAGCCCCAGCATTTT
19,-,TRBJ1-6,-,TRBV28,CASSPTWGRSSSYNSPLHF,TGTGCCAGCAGTCCGACATGGGGCAGATCAAGCTCCTATAATTCACCCCTCCACTTT
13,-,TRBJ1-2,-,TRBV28,CASSLMGADGYTF,TGTGCCAGCAGTTTAATGGGGGCCGATGGCTACACCTTC
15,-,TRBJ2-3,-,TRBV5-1,CASSLVGVRTDTQYF,TGCGCCAGCAGCTTGGTCGGGGTGAGGACAGATACGCAGTATTTT
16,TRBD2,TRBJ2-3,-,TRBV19,CASSVTSGGITDTQYF,TGTGCCAGTAGTGTGACTAGCGGGGGGATTACAGATACGCAGTATTTT
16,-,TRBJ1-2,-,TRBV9,CASSVVPGGPLYGYTF,TGTGCCAGCAGCGTAGTTCCGGGGGGCCCCCTCTATGGCTACACCTTC
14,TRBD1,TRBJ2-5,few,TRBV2,CASSDGQGGETQYF,TGTGCCAGCAGTGATGGACAGGGGGGGGAGACCCAGTACTTC
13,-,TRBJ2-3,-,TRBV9,CASSPQGTDTQYF,TGTGCCAGCAGCCCCCAGGGGACAGATACGCAGTATTTT
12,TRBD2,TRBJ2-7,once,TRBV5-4,CASSRGLDEQYF,TGTGCCAGCAGCCGGGGACTAGACGAGCAGTACTTC
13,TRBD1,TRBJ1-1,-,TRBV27,CASSLTGYTEAFF,TGTGCCAGCAGTCTGACAGGGTACACTGAAGCTTTCTTT
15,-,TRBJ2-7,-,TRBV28,CASSITPDSSYEQYF,TGTGCCAGCAGTATCACCCCGGACTCCTCCTACGAGCAGTACTTC
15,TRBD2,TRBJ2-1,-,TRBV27,CASSPLAAPYNEQFF,TGTGCCAGCAGTCCTCTAGCGGCCCCCTACAATGAGCAGTTCTTC
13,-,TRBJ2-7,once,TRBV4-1,CASSLLSVGEQYF,TGCGCCAGCAGCCTCCTCTCAGTTGGCGAGCAGTACTTC
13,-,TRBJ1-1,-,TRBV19,CAIKGANTEKAFF,TGTGCCATCAAAGGGGCGAATACAGAGAAAGCTTTCTTT
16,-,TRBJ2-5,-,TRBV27,CASSKAGKGNQETQYF,TGTGCCAGCAGTAAGGCGGGGAAGGGGAACCAAGAGACCCAGTACTTC
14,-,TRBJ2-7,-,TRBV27,CASSLFGSSYEQYF,TGTGCCAGCAGTTTATTCGGGAGCTCCTACGAGCAGTACTTC
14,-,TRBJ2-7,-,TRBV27,CASSPGGATYEQYF,TGTGCCAGCAGTCCTGGGGGGGCTACCTACGAGCAGTACTTC
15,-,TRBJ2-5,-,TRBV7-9,CASSPVWAGEETQYF,TGTGCCAGCAGCCCAGTGTGGGCAGGGGAAGAGACCCAGTACTTC
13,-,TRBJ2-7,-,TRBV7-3,CASSFHSYYEQYF,TGTGCCAGCAGCTTTCACTCTTACTACGAGCAGTACTTC
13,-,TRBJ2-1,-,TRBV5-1,CASSWGLYNEQFF,TGCGCCAGCAGCTGGGGCCTCTACAATGAGCAGTTCTTC
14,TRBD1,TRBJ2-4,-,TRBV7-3,CASSPTGGENIQYF,TGTGCCAGCAGCCCAACAGGGGGCGAAAACATTCAGTACTTC
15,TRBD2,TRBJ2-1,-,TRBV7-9,CASSLSGGAYNEQFF,TGTGCCAGCAGCTTAAGCGGGGGGGCCTACAATGAGCAGTTCTTC
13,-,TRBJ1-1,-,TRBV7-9,CASSLQVYTEAFF,TGTGCCAGCAGCTTGCAGGTTTACACTGAAGCTTTCTTT
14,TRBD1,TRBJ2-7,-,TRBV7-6,CASSLGTGFYEQYF,TGTGCCAGCAGCCTCGGGACAGGGTTCTACGAGCAGTACTTC
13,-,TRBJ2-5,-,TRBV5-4,CASRPQVAETQYF,TGTGCCAGCAGACCACAGGTTGCCGAGACCCAGTACTTC
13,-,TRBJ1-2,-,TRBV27,CASSLSGNYGYTF,TGTGCCAGCAGTTTGTCGGGGAACTATGGCTACACCTTC
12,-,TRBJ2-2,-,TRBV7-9,CASRLKPGELFF,TGTGCCAGCAGATTGAAGCCCGGGGAGCTGTTTTTT
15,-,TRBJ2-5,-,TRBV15,CATSRVWGPGETQYF,TGTGCCACCAGCAGAGTGTGGGGGCCCGGAGAGACCCAGTACTTC
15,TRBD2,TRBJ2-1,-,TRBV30,CAWSVRAGGRRGQFF,TGTGCCTGGAGTGTACGAGCGGGGGGCCGTAGGGGGCAGTTCTTC
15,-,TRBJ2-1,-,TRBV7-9,CASSPDIINYNEQFF,TGTGCCAGCAGCCCCGACATTATAAACTACAATGAGCAGTTCTTC
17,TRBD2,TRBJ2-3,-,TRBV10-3,CAISESGGLVGSDTQYF,TGTGCCATCAGTGAGAGCGGGGGCCTGGTCGGCTCAGATACGCAGTATTTT
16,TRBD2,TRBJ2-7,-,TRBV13,CASSSGTSGGAYEQYF,TGTGCCAGCAGCTCTGGGACTAGCGGGGGGGCTTATGAGCAGTACTTC
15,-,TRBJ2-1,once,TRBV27,CASSFGGSSYNEQFF,TGTGCCAGCAGTTTCGGGGGTAGCTCCTACAATGAGCAGTTCTTC
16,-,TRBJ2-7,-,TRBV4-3,CASSQVPGGYAYEQYF,TGCGCCAGCAGCCAAGTCCCTGGGGGGTACGCCTACGAGCAGTACTTC
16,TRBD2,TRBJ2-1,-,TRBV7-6,CASSLGGGRALSEQFF,TGTGCCAGCAGCTTAGGCGGCGGGAGGGCCCTCAGTGAGCAGTTCTTC
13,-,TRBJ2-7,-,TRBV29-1,CSVLLGLSYEQYF,TGCAGCGTCCTCCTGGGCCTCTCCTACGAGCAGTACTTC
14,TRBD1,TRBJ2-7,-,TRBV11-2,CASNVNRGQYEQYF,TGTGCCAGCAACGTGAACAGGGGGCAATACGAGCAGTACTTC
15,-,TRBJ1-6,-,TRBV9,CASSGGTRLWPPLHF,TGTGCCAGCTCGGGAGGGACACGACTCTGGCCACCCCTCCACTTT
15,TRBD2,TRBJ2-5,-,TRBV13,CASSTALAGSGTQYF,TGTGCCAGCAGCACCGCGCTAGCGGGGTCCGGGACCCAGTACTTC
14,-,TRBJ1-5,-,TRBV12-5,CASGSLNSNQPQHF,TGTGCTAGTGGTAGTCTCAACTCCAATCAGCCCCAGCATTTT